The text below deals with one T cell receptor beta chain. These data come from a study of blood T cell repertoires in COVID-19. Using immunoSEQ multiplex PCR, the repertoire was profiled, and TCRdb retains in-frame clones only, with some absent. The data contain over 450,000 clones, 75% to 90% of them singletons. V was trimmed by 0 bases and J by 3 bases, leaving 9 bases between them. CDR3 size: 14 residues. Germline CDR1 and CDR2: SGHNT and YYREEE (reference sequence). The V gene is TRBV5-4, the J gene TRBJ1-1, with a weak D call TRBD1 (5 bases). This sequence was found in a man between 18 and 29 years old with COVID-19, enrolled during active disease. Sequenced sample: peripheral blood. The CDR3 here is CASSLAGDDTEAFF. The CDR3 DNA reads as TGTGCCAGCAGCTTGGCGGGGGATGACACTGAAGCTTTCTTT.